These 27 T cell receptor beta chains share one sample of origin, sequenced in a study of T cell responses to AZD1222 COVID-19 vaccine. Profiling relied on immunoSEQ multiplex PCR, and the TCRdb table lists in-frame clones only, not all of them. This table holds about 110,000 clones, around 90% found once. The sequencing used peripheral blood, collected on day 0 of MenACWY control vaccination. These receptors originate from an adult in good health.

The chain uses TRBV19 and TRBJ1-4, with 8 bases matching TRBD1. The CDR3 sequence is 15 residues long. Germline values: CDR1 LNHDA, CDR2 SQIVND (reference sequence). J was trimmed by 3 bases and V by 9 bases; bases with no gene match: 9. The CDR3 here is CASQDRDPSNEKLFF. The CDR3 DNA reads TGTGCCAGCCAGGACAGGGATCCGTCTAATGAAAAACTGTTTTTT.

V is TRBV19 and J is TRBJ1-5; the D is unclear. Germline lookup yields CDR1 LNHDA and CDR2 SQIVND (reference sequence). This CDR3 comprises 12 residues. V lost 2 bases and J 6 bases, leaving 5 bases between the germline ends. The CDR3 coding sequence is TGTGCCAGTAGTATAATCGGTCAGCCCCAGCATTTT. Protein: CASSIIGQPQHF.

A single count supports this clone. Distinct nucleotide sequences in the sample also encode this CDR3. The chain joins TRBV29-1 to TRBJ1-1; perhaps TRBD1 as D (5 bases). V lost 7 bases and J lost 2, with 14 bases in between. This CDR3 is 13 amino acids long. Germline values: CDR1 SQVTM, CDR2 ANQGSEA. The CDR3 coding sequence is TGCAGCGCCAAGGATGGGGGAAACACTGAAGCTTTCTTT. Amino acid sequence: CSAKDGGNTEAFF.

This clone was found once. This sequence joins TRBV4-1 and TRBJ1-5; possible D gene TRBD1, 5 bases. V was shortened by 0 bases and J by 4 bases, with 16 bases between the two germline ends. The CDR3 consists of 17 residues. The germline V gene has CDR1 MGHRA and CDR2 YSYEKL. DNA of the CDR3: TGCGCCAGCAGCCAAGACCGGAGGGCGCAGGGAAATCAGCCCCAGCATTTT. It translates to CASSQDRRAQGNQPQHF.

In DNA form, the CDR3 reads TGTGCCAGCAGCGACCGACAGGGGAAGTCCTATAATTCACCCCTCCACTTT. Its translation: CASSDRQGKSYNSPLHF. This chain links TRBV9 with TRBJ1-6, with 8 bases matching TRBD1. Germline V CDR1 and CDR2: SGDLS, YYNGEE. The CDR3 loop spans 17 amino acids. V lost 3 bases to trimming and J lost 1 base; unmatched junction nucleotides: 6.

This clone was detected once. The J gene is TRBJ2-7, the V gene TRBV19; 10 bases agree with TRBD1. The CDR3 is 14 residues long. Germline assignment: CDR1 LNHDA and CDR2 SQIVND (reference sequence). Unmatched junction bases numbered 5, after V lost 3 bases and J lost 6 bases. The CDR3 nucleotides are TGTGCCAGTAGTATGGGACAGGGGCTGCGCGAGCAGTACTTC. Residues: CASSMGQGLREQYF.

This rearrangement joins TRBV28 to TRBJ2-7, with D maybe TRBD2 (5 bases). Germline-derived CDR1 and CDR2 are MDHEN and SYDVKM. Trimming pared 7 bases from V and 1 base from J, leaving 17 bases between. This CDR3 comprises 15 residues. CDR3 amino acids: CASTTPATGSYEQYF. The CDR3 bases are TGTGCCAGCACCACCCCCGCTACGGGGTCCTACGAGCAGTACTTC.

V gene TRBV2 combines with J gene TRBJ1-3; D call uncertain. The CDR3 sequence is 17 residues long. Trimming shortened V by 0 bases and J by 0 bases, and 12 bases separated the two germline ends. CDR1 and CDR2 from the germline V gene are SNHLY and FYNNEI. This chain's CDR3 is CASSEAPLVISGNTIYF. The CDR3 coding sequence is TGTGCCAGCAGTGAAGCCCCCCTGGTTATCTCTGGAAACACCATATATTTT.

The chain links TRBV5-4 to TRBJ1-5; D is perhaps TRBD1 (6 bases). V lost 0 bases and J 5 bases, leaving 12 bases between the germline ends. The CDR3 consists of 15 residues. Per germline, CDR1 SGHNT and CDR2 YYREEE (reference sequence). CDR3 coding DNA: TGTGCCAGCAGCTTGGGGGGGGCGCGGGATCAGCCCCAGCATTTT. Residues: CASSLGGARDQPQHF.

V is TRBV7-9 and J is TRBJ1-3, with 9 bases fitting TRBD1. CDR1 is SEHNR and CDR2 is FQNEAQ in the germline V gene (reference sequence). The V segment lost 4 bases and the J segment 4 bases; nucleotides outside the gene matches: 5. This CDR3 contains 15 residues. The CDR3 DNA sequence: TGTGCCAGCAGCTCACAGGGGGCGGTAGGAAACACCATATATTTT. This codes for CASSSQGAVGNTIYF.

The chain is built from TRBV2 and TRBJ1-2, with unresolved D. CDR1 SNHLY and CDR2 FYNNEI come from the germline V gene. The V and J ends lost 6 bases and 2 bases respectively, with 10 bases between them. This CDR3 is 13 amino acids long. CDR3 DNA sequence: TGTGCCAGCAGGGACGACGGCAACTATGGCTACACCTTC. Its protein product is CASRDDGNYGYTF.

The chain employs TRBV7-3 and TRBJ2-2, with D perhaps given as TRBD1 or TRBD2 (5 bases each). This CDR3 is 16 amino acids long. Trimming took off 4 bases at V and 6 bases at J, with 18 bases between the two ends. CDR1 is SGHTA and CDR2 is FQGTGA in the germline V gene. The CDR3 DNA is TGTGCCAGCAGCTCCGGCTCCCGGGGCAGTTCCGGGGAGCTGTTTTTT. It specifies CASSSGSRGSSGELFF.

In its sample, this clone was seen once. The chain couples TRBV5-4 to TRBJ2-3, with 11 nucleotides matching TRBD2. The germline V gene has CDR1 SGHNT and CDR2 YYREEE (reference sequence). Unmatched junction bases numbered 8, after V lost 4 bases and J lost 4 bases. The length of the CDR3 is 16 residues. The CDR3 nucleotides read TGTGCCAGCAGCCCAGGGGGTAGCGGGGGGGCAGATACGCAGTATTTT. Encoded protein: CASSPGGSGGADTQYF.

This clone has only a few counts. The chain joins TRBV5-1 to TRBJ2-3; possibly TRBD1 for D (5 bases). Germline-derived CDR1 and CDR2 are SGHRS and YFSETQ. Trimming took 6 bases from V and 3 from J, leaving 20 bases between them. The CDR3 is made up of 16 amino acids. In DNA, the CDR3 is TGCGCCAGCACCCGGCTTGGCAGGGTAGGAACAGATACGCAGTATTTT. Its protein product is CASTRLGRVGTDTQYF.

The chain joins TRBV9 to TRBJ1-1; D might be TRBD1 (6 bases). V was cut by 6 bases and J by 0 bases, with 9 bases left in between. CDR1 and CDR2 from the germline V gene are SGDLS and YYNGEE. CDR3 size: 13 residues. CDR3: CASTGTLNTEAFF. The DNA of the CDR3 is TGTGCCAGCACGGGGACACTGAACACTGAAGCTTTCTTT.

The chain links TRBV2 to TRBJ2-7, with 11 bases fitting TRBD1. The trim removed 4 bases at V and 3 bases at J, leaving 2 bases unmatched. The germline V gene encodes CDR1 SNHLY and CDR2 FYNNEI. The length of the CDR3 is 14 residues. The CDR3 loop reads CASSAGTGGYEQYF. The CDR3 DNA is TGTGCCAGCAGTGCCGGGACAGGGGGCTACGAGCAGTACTTC.

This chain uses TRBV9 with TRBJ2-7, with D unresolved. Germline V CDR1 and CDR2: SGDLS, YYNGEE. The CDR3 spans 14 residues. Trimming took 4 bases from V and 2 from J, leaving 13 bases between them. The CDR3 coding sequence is TGTGCCAGCAGCCCTCAGACGCATACCTACGAGCAGTACTTC. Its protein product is CASSPQTHTYEQYF.

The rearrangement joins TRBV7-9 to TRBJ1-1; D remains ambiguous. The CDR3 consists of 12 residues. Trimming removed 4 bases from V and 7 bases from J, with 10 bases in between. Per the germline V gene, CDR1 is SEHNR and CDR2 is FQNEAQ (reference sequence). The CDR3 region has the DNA TGTGCCAGCAGCTCATGGACGGATGAAGCTTTCTTT. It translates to CASSSWTDEAFF.

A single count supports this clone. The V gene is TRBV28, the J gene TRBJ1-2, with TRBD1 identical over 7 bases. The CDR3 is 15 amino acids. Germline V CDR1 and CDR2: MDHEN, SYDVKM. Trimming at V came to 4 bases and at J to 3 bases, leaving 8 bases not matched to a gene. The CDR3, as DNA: TGTGCCAGCAGTTCACTCACAGGGGTTCACTATGGCTACACCTTC. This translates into CASSSLTGVHYGYTF.

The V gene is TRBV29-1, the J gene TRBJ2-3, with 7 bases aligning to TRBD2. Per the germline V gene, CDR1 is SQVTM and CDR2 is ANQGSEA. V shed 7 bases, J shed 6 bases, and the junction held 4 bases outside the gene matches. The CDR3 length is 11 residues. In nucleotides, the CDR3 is TGCAGCGCTCTACTAGCGGATACGCAGTATTTT. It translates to CSALLADTQYF.

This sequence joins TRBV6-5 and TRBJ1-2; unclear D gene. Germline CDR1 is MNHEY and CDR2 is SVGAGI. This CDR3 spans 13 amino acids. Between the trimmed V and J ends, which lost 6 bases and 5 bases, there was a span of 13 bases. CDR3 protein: CASRLNDGYGYTF. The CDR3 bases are TGTGCCAGCAGACTAAACGACGGATATGGCTACACCTTC.

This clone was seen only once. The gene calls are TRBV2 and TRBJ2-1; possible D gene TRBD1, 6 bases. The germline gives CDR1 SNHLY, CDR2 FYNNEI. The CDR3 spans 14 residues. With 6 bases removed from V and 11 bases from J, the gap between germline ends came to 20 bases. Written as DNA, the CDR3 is TGTGCCAGCAGCAATAGGGGGAATACAATGAAGCAGTTCTTC. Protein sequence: CASSNRGNTMKQFF.

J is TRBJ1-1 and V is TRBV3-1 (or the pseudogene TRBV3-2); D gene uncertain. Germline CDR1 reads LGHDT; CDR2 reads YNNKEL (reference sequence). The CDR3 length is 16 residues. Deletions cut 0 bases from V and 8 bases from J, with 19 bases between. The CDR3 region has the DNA TGTGCCAGCAGCCAAGATTTAGGAACCCCAGGCTCCGAAGCTTTCTTT. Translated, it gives CASSQDLGTPGSEAFF.

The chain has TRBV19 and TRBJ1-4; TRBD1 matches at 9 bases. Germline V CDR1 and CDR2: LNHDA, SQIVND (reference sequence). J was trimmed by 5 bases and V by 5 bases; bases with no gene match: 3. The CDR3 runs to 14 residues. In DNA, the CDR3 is TGTGCCAGTAGTCCGGGACAGGGAAATGAAAAACTGTTTTTT. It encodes CASSPGQGNEKLFF.

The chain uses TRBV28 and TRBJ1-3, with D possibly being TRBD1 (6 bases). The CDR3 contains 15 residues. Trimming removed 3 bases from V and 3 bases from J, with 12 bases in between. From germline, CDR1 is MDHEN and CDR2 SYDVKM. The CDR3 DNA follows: TGTGCCAGCAGTTTGACGGGGGCTAGTGGAAACACCATATATTTT. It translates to CASSLTGASGNTIYF. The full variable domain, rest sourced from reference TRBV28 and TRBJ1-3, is DVKVTQSSRYLVKRTGEKVFLECVQDMDHENMFWYRQDPGLGLRLIYFSYDVKMKEKGDIPEGYSVSREKKERFSLILESASTNQTSMYLCASSLTGASGNTIYFGEGSWLTVV.

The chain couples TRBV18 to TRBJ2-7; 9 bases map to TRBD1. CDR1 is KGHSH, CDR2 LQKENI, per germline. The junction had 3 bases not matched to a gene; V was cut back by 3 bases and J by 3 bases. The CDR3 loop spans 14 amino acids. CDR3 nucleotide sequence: TGTGCCAGCTCACCGGGACAGGGTAACTACGAGCAGTACTTC. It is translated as CASSPGQGNYEQYF. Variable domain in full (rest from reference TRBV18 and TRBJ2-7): NAGVMQNPRHLVRRRGQEARLRCSPMKGHSHVYWYRQLPEEGLKFMVYLQKENIIDESGMPKERFSAEFPKEGPSILRIQQVVRGDSAAYFCASSPGQGNYEQYFGPGTRLTVT.

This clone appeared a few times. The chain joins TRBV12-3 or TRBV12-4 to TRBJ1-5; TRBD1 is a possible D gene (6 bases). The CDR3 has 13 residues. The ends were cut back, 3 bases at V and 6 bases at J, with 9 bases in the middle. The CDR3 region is CASSFGGAQPQHF. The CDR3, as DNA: TGTGCCAGCAGTTTCGGGGGCGCTCAGCCCCAGCATTTT.